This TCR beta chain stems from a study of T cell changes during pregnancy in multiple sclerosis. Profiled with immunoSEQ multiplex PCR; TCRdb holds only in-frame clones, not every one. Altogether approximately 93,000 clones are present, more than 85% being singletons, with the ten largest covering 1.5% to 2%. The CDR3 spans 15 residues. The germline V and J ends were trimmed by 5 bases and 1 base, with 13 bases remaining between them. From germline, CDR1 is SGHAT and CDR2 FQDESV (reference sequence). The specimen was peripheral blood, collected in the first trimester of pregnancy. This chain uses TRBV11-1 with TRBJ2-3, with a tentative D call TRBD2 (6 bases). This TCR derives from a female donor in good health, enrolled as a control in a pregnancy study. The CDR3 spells CASSHKPSGTDTQYF. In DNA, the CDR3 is TGTGCCAGCAGCCACAAGCCTAGCGGCACAGATACGCAGTATTTT.